The present TCR beta chain was sequenced within a study of blood T cell repertoires in COVID-19. Study in general: Collection of acute and convalescent COVID-19 samples took place in the United States, Italy and Spain. T cells, B-cell-depleted T cells, or PBMCs provided the cDNA or gDNA that served as material.

The V and J ends lost 2 bases and 7 bases respectively, with 4 bases between them. Germline CDR1 and CDR2: SGHRS and YFSETQ. CDR3 length: 12 residues. As handled by the study authors: Nucleated cell counts were estimated from reference gene primer amplification. Clones were read by immunoSEQ multiplex PCR, and TCRdb kept only the in-frame ones, dropping some. The V and J calls and clone size are taken from that table; D and trimming were inferred from the DNA. The sample has 170,000 or so clones; roughly 79% are singletons. The V gene is TRBV5-1, the J gene TRBJ1-6; D is undetermined. Sequencing input: peripheral blood. This clonotype was sampled from a woman between 70 and 85 years old with acute or convalescent COVID-19. In DNA form, the CDR3 reads TGCGCCAGCAGCTTATCGAATTCACCCCTCCACTTT. Translated: CASSLSNSPLHF.